Presented here are 32 T cell receptor beta chains from one specimen sequenced in a study of blood T cell repertoires in COVID-19. Sequencing was performed with immunoSEQ multiplex PCR; in TCRdb, only in-frame clones are kept and a portion is missing. This table has hundreds of thousands of clones, under 90% appearing once. The material sequenced was PBMCs or T cells enriched from blood (not recorded which). Every receptor here comes from a woman aged 50 to 60 who had been exposed to COVID-19.

The J gene is TRBJ2-7, the V gene TRBV7-9; 9 nucleotides line up with TRBD2. Looked up from germline, CDR1 is SEHNR and CDR2 is FQNEAQ (reference sequence). CDR3 length equals 16 residues. Losses at the gene ends were 5 bases for V and 1 base for J; bases not matched to a gene: 9. Written as DNA, the CDR3 is TGTGCCAGCAGCGTGGCGGGGGGGTTTGGTTCCTACGAGCAGTACTTC. Its protein product is CASSVAGGFGSYEQYF.

J is TRBJ2-1 and V is TRBV28; 9 bases map to TRBD1. After removal of 6 bases from V and 2 bases from J, the junction contained 8 bases not matched to a gene. The CDR3 is made up of 16 amino acids. Germline loops: CDR1 MDHEN, CDR2 SYDVKM. CDR3 sequence (DNA): TGTGCCAGCAGCACACCGGGACAGGGACCCTACAATGAGCAGTTCTTC. Translated, it gives CASSTPGQGPYNEQFF.

This clone was recorded a few times. V is TRBV2 and J is TRBJ2-7, with 8 bases fitting TRBD1. Per the germline V gene, CDR1 is SNHLY and CDR2 is FYNNEI. CDR3 size: 13 residues. V trimming: 7 bases; J trimming: 2 bases; junction bases outside the gene matches: 4. CDR3: CASTWTGPYEQYF. The CDR3 nucleotides are TGTGCCAGCACCTGGACAGGGCCCTACGAGCAGTACTTC.

This rearrangement joins TRBV18 to TRBJ2-3, with D possibly being TRBD2 (6 bases). The CDR3 covers 17 residues. Looked up from germline, CDR1 is KGHSH and CDR2 is LQKENI. V was cut by 3 bases and J by 6 bases, with 22 bases left in between. The CDR3 sequence is CASSPGLEGTFSDTQYF. The CDR3 nucleotides are TGTGCCAGCTCACCGGGACTTGAGGGGACCTTCTCGGATACGCAGTATTTT.

This chain connects TRBV5-1 to TRBJ2-5; 12 bases line up with TRBD2. Germline trimming cut 0 bases from V and 1 base from J; bases unmatched to any gene: 10. The CDR3 spans 19 residues. Germline CDR1 is SGHRS and CDR2 is YFSETQ. This CDR3 is CASSLGTLAGGGAQETQYF. Written as DNA, the CDR3 is TGCGCCAGCAGCTTGGGAACACTAGCGGGGGGCGGCGCCCAAGAGACCCAGTACTTC. Drawing the rest from reference TRBV5-1 and TRBJ2-5, the complete variable domain is KAGVTQTPRYLIKTRGQQVTLSCSPISGHRSVSWYQQTPGQGLQFLFEYFSETQRNKGNFPGRFSGRQFSNSRSEMNVSTLELGDSALYLCASSLGTLAGGGAQETQYFGPGTRLLVL.

The V call is TRBV7-6, the J call TRBJ2-7; 9 nucleotides match TRBD2. This CDR3 region has 16 residues. CDR1 is SGHVS, CDR2 FNYEAQ, per germline. J lost 3 bases, V lost 0 bases, and 6 bases had no gene match. CDR3 nucleotide sequence: TGTGCCAGCAGCTTAGCCGGCAGCGGGGGGAGCTACGAGCAGTACTTC. Residues: CASSLAGSGGSYEQYF. Drawing the rest from reference TRBV7-6 and TRBJ2-7, the complete variable domain is GAGVSQSPRYKVTKRGQDVALRCDPISGHVSLYWYRQALGQGPEFLTYFNYEAQQDKSGLPNDRFSAERPEGSISTLTIQRTEQRDSAMYRCASSLAGSGGSYEQYFGPGTRLTVT.

The rearrangement uses TRBV3-1 (or the pseudogene TRBV3-2) and TRBJ2-7, with 16 bases identical to TRBD2. With V trimmed by 4 bases and J by 6 bases, 6 bases remained unmatched. From germline, CDR1 is LGHDT and CDR2 YNNKEL (reference sequence). This CDR3 is built from 16 residues. The CDR3 region is CASSPGTSGGAGEQYF. Here the CDR3 DNA reads TGTGCCAGCAGCCCAGGGACTAGCGGGGGGGCCGGCGAGCAGTACTTC.

The chain uses TRBV5-1 and TRBJ2-7; 8 nucleotides agree with TRBD1. The CDR3 is 16 amino acids. Germline V gene sequence: CDR1 SGHRS, CDR2 YFSETQ. The junction had 7 bases not matched to a gene; V was cut back by 0 bases and J by 2 bases. CDR3 residues: CASSLAFGTGTYEQYF. For the CDR3, the DNA is TGCGCCAGCAGCTTGGCCTTTGGGACAGGAACCTACGAGCAGTACTTC.

In this sample, this clone turned up once. The chain recombines TRBV25-1 with TRBJ2-5; perhaps TRBD2 as D (6 bases). CDR3 length: 15 amino acids. V was cut by 0 bases and J by 5 bases, with 13 bases left in between. The germline V gene has CDR1 MGHDK and CDR2 SYGVNS. The DNA of the CDR3 is TGTGCCAGCAGTGAATATGGGGCGGGACGGGAGACCCAGTACTTC. Translating gives CASSEYGAGRETQYF.

In DNA form, the CDR3 reads TGTGCCTGGAGTGTAGGGGGGGTCCCCCTCCACTTT. Translating gives CAWSVGGVPLHF. This chain joins TRBV30 and TRBJ1-6, with D possibly matching TRBD1 (6 bases). Germline V gives CDR1 GTSNPN, CDR2 SVGIG (reference sequence). This CDR3 contains 12 residues. The V and J ends lost 0 bases and 13 bases respectively, with 10 bases between them.

The chain is built from TRBV2 and TRBJ1-1; D is undetermined. This CDR3 is built from 16 residues. Per the germline V gene, CDR1 is SNHLY and CDR2 is FYNNEI. Trimming removed 2 bases from V and 2 bases from J, with 15 bases in between. As DNA, the CDR3 is TGTGCCAGCAGTGAAATTAGGAGTCGCCCCAACACTGAAGCTTTCTTT. This sequence encodes CASSEIRSRPNTEAFF.

The J gene is TRBJ2-1, the V gene TRBV6-5; TRBD2 might be the D (7 bases). Germline CDR1 reads MNHEY; CDR2 reads SVGAGI. V was clipped by 8 bases and J by 3 bases, with 17 bases between them. This CDR3 has 15 amino acids. CDR3 nucleotides: TGTGCCAGCTCGCCAGGGGAGGGACACTACAATGAGCAGTTCTTC. Protein sequence: CASSPGEGHYNEQFF.

CDR3 sequence reads: CATSREGALPTGELFF. CDR3 DNA sequence: TGTGCCACCAGCAGAGAAGGAGCCTTACCCACCGGGGAGCTGTTTTTT. The J gene is TRBJ2-2, the V gene TRBV15; D unclear. CDR1 LNHNV and CDR2 YYDKDF come from the germline V gene (reference sequence). The V end lost 0 bases, the J end lost 4 bases, and 12 bases lay between the germline ends. The CDR3 consists of 16 residues.

The chain links TRBV28 to TRBJ2-5, with D perhaps matching TRBD1 (6 bases). The CDR3 has 12 amino acids. V was clipped by 10 bases and J by 2 bases, with 11 bases between them. Germline V gene data show CDR1 as MDHEN and CDR2 as SYDVKM. CDR3 sequence: CATQDRQETQYF. The CDR3 region has the DNA TGTGCCACCCAGGACAGACAAGAGACCCAGTACTTC.

The chain couples TRBV18 to TRBJ1-1, with D hard to call. Germline V gene lookup returns CDR1 KGHSH and CDR2 LQKENI. CDR3 length: 13 amino acids. Deletions cut 2 bases from V and 4 bases from J, with 8 bases between. The CDR3 loop is CASSPGGITEAFF. DNA of the CDR3: TGTGCCAGCTCACCAGGAGGGATCACTGAAGCTTTCTTT.

The rearrangement joins TRBV24-1 to TRBJ1-1; D is ambiguous. With 5 bases removed from V and 1 base from J, the gap between germline ends came to 7 bases. This CDR3 has 13 residues. Germline loops: CDR1 KGHDR, CDR2 SFDVKD. This chain's CDR3 is CATSGHKNTEAFF. DNA for the CDR3: TGTGCCACCAGTGGACACAAGAACACTGAAGCTTTCTTT.

This CDR3 reads CASRDPRAGEKLFF. CDR3 sequence (DNA): TGTGCCAGCAGGGACCCTAGAGCAGGGGAAAAACTGTTTTTT. The gene calls are TRBV28 and TRBJ1-4; D may be TRBD1 (5 bases). Germline V gives CDR1 MDHEN, CDR2 SYDVKM. V was cut by 6 bases and J by 8 bases, with 16 bases left in between. The CDR3 runs to 14 residues.

The chain carries TRBV9 and TRBJ2-3, with D perhaps TRBD1 (5 bases). The ends were cut back, 0 bases at V and 1 base at J, with 12 bases in the middle. The germline V gene encodes CDR1 SGDLS and CDR2 YYNGEE. This CDR3 has 16 amino acids. The CDR3 sequence: CASSVAVGVGTDTQYF. The CDR3 coding sequence is TGTGCCAGCAGCGTAGCTGTAGGGGTAGGCACAGATACGCAGTATTTT.

This chain connects TRBV5-4 to TRBJ1-2, with 8 bases fitting TRBD1. The CDR3 sequence is 13 residues long. V dropped 0 bases and J dropped 8; count of bases not matched to a gene: 3. Germline CDR1 is SGHNT and CDR2 is YYREEE (reference sequence). The CDR3 sequence is CASSLAQGGGYTF. The CDR3 DNA is TGTGCCAGCAGCTTGGCACAGGGGGGGGGCTACACCTTC. Complete variable domain (other parts from reference TRBV5-4 and TRBJ1-2): ETGVTQSPTHLIKTRGQQVTLRCSSQSGHNTVSWYQQALGQGPQFIFQYYREEENGRGNFPPRFSGLQFPNYSSELNVNALELDDSALYLCASSLAQGGGYTFGSGTRLTVV.

This clone was observed once. J is TRBJ1-2 and V is TRBV14; D remains ambiguous. The V gene lost 2 bases and the J gene lost 14 bases, with 18 bases spanning the gap. Looked up from germline, CDR1 is SGHDN and CDR2 is FVKESK. This CDR3 is 13 amino acids long. The CDR3 spells CASSQTQGGLRTF. CDR3 sequence (DNA): TGTGCCAGCAGCCAAACCCAAGGAGGGCTGAGGACCTTC.

The genes are TRBV19 and TRBJ1-5; a weak D match, TRBD1 (5 bases). The CDR3 contains 15 residues. The V end lost 3 bases, the J end lost 2 bases, and 11 bases lay between the germline ends. CDR1 is LNHDA and CDR2 is SQIVND in the germline V gene (reference sequence). The CDR3 coding sequence is TGTGCCAGTAGTATTCAAGGAGGGGGCAATCAGCCCCAGCATTTT. It codes for CASSIQGGGNQPQHF.

The V and J genes are TRBV5-4 and TRBJ1-1; D may be TRBD1 (6 bases). Germline CDR1 is SGHNT and CDR2 is YYREEE (reference sequence). The CDR3 covers 15 residues. Trimming cost V 4 bases and J 6 bases, with 19 bases left between them. In DNA, the CDR3 is TGTGCCAGCAGCCCTCAGGGGCTGCCTACCTCTGAAGCTTTCTTT. Its translation is CASSPQGLPTSEAFF. Full variable domain (remainder filled in from reference TRBV5-4 and TRBJ1-1): ETGVTQSPTHLIKTRGQQVTLRCSSQSGHNTVSWYQQALGQGPQFIFQYYREEENGRGNFPPRFSGLQFPNYSSELNVNALELDDSALYLCASSPQGLPTSEAFFGQGTRLTVV.

This clone was detected only a few times. The V gene is TRBV7-8, the J gene TRBJ1-5, with D tentatively TRBD1 (6 bases). Trimming removed 5 bases at V and 4 bases at J, with 9 bases between. This CDR3 is built from 13 residues. Per germline, CDR1 SGHVS and CDR2 FQNEAQ. Here the CDR3 reads CASSVGTNQPQHF. The DNA for the CDR3 is TGTGCCAGCAGCGTCGGGACAAATCAGCCCCAGCATTTT.

The chain couples TRBV20-1 to TRBJ1-6; D is ambiguous. V was pared by 3 bases and J by 0 bases, with 18 bases between. CDR3 size: 18 residues. Germline V gene lookup returns CDR1 DFQATT and CDR2 SNEGSKA (reference sequence). The CDR3 loop reads CSASRPAGISSYNSPLHF. The CDR3 coding sequence is TGCAGTGCTAGTCGACCAGCGGGGATAAGCTCCTATAATTCACCCCTCCACTTT.

This chain links TRBV11-2 with TRBJ1-6, with 7 bases lining up with TRBD1. The CDR3 covers 16 residues. Looked up from germline, CDR1 is SGHAT and CDR2 is FQNNGV. Trimming removed 6 bases from V and 1 base from J; junction bases left unmatched: 6. The CDR3 spells CASRPRQGSYNSPLHF. The CDR3 DNA reads TGTGCCAGCAGACCCCGACAGGGTTCCTATAATTCACCCCTCCACTTT.

The rearrangement uses TRBV5-6 and TRBJ1-1; D is unclear. With 4 bases removed from V and 8 bases from J, the gap between germline ends came to 12 bases. Germline V gene data show CDR1 as SGHDT and CDR2 as YYEEEE. This CDR3 region has 12 residues. The CDR3 loop reads CASSPVDSEAFF. For the CDR3, the DNA is TGTGCCAGCAGCCCAGTCGACTCGGAAGCTTTCTTT.

V is TRBV4-1 and J is TRBJ1-6; tentative D call: TRBD1 (5 bases). Trimming pared 4 bases from V and 0 bases from J, leaving 10 bases between. Germline V gene data show CDR1 as MGHRA and CDR2 as YSYEKL. The CDR3 loop spans 16 amino acids. The CDR3 here is CASSPQGSSYNSPLHF. The CDR3 DNA is TGCGCCAGCAGCCCGCAGGGAAGCTCCTATAATTCACCCCTCCACTTT.

This rearrangement joins TRBV5-1 to TRBJ2-6; 7 bases map to TRBD1. J lost 4 bases, V lost 0 bases, and 7 bases had no gene match. This CDR3 has 17 amino acids. The V gene's germline CDR1 is SGHRS and CDR2 YFSETQ. As DNA, the CDR3 is TGCGCCAGCAGCTTGGAGGCAGGGGGTATGGGGGCCAACGTCCTGACTTTC. Protein sequence: CASSLEAGGMGANVLTF.

The genes are TRBV3-1 (or the pseudogene TRBV3-2) and TRBJ1-2; 8 bases are a match to TRBD1. CDR1 is LGHDT, CDR2 YNNKEL, per germline (reference sequence). The CDR3 has 13 residues. J was trimmed by 9 bases and V by 2 bases; bases with no gene match: 5. The DNA of the CDR3 is TGTGCCAGCAGCCAACAGGGGGCCGGACGCTACACCTTC. Its translation: CASSQQGAGRYTF.

The gene calls are TRBV21-1 and TRBJ1-5. TRBV21-1 is a listed pseudogene. The CDR3 loop spans 15 amino acids. CDR3 residues: CASSLPSLGTQPQHF. CDR3 coding DNA: TGTGCCAGCAGCCTACCCAGCCTAGGCACTCAGCCCCAGCATTTT.

This chain joins TRBV6-1 and TRBJ1-2; perhaps TRBD1 as D (6 bases). V was clipped by 3 bases and J by 4 bases, with 18 bases between them. Germline CDR1 is MNHNS and CDR2 is SASEGT. The CDR3 sequence is 16 residues long. CDR3 DNA: TGTGCCAGCAGTGACAGAACAGGGCGTCGCAGCTATGGCTACACCTTC. Translating gives CASSDRTGRRSYGYTF.

Here the CDR3 DNA reads TGTGCCAGTAGTAGAAACCGGGACAGCAATGAGCAGTTCTTC. Encoded protein: CASSRNRDSNEQFF. V gene TRBV19 combines with J gene TRBJ2-1; 7 bases align to TRBD1. CDR1 and CDR2 (germline): LNHDA, SQIVND (reference sequence). This CDR3 has 14 residues. V was clipped by 4 bases and J by 6 bases; unmatched bases: 6.